Each of the 6 T cell receptor beta chains below was sequenced from the same sample in a study of T cell responses to AZD1222 COVID-19 vaccine. The protocol was immunoSEQ multiplex PCR, while the TCRdb copy is restricted to in-frame clones and leaves out a portion. The data contain over 150,000 clones, 85% to 90% of them seen just once; the ten biggest clones take up 5% to 7%. The source material was peripheral blood, sampled on day 0 of AZD1222 vaccination. The receptor source for this set is an adult in good health.

The chain carries TRBV5-1 and TRBJ2-1; D uncertain. V dropped 1 base and J dropped 0 bases, with 14 bases sitting between them. The germline CDR1 and CDR2 sequences are SGHRS and YFSETQ. The CDR3 extends over 17 amino acids. CDR3 coding DNA: TGCGCCAGCAGCTTGAAATTGGGTTATAGCTCCTACAATGAGCAGTTCTTC. Translated: CASSLKLGYSSYNEQFF.

The V gene is TRBV28, the J gene TRBJ1-5; tentative D call: TRBD1 (6 bases). Germline V gene sequence: CDR1 MDHEN, CDR2 SYDVKM. The V end was cut by 5 bases, the J end by 4 bases, with 18 bases between. This CDR3 has 16 residues. In DNA form, the CDR3 reads TGTGCCAGCAGTCTAGAACAGACAGGCCCAAATCAGCCCCAGCATTTT. It is translated as CASSLEQTGPNQPQHF.

J is TRBJ2-5 and V is TRBV19; D is ambiguous. V was shortened by 1 base and J by 0 bases, with 3 bases between the two germline ends. The CDR3 length is 13 residues. The germline CDR1 and CDR2 sequences are LNHDA and SQIVND (reference sequence). The CDR3 here is CASSIVYQETQYF. The CDR3 DNA reads TGTGCCAGTAGTATAGTGTACCAAGAGACCCAGTACTTC. Using reference TRBV19 and TRBJ2-5 for the parts outside the CDR3, the full variable domain is DGGITQSPKYLFRKEGQNVTLSCEQNLNHDAMYWYRQDPGQGLRLIYYSQIVNDFQKGDIAEGYSVSREKKESFPLTVTSAQKNPTAFYLCASSIVYQETQYFGPGTRLLVL.

The V and J genes are TRBV2 and TRBJ1-2; perhaps TRBD1 as D (6 bases). The CDR3 spans 13 residues. The germline gives CDR1 SNHLY, CDR2 FYNNEI. The V gene lost 8 bases and the J gene lost 2 bases, with 12 bases spanning the gap. The CDR3 loop reads CASSGAGNYGYTF. In DNA, the CDR3 is TGTGCCAGCTCGGGGGCGGGGAACTATGGCTACACCTTC.

The genes are TRBV3-1 (or the pseudogene TRBV3-2) and TRBJ2-7, with 10 nucleotides matching TRBD2. CDR1 and CDR2 from the germline V gene are LGHDT and YNNKEL (reference sequence). Losses at the gene ends were 4 bases for V and 0 bases for J; bases not matched to a gene: 9. There are 17 residues in the CDR3. In DNA form, the CDR3 reads TGTGCCAGCAGCCTTATGGGTAGCGGGGGGACCTCCTACGAGCAGTACTTC. The encoded protein is CASSLMGSGGTSYEQYF.

The CDR3 loop is CASSQQGAYNSPLHF. For the CDR3, the DNA is TGTGCCAGCAGCCAGCAAGGGGCCTATAATTCACCCCTCCACTTT. The chain recombines TRBV3-1 (or the pseudogene TRBV3-2) with TRBJ1-6; TRBD1 is a possible D gene (5 bases). The CDR3 consists of 15 residues. CDR1 LGHDT and CDR2 YNNKEL come from the germline V gene (reference sequence). The germline V and J ends were trimmed by 3 bases and 2 bases, with 8 bases remaining between them.